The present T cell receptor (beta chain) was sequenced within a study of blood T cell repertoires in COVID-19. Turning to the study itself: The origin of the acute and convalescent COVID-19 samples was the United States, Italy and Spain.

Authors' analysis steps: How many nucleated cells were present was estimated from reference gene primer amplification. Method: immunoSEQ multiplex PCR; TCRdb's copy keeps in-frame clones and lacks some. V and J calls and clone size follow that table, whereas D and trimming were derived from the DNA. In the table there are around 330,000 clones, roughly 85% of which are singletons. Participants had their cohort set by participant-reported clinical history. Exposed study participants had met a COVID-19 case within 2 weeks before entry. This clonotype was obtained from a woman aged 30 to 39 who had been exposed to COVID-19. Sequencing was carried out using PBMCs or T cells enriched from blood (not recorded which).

The CDR3 nucleotides read TGTGCCAGCAGCTTGAGTCCCGGTCAGCCCCAGCATTTT. This gives the protein CASSLSPGQPQHF. This rearrangement joins TRBV27 to TRBJ1-5; D not certain. The CDR3 contains 13 residues. Trimming pared 6 bases from V and 6 bases from J, leaving 12 bases between. Germline V gene data show CDR1 as MNHEY and CDR2 as SMNVEV (reference sequence).